This record looks at one T cell receptor (beta chain) sequence and its context. The antigen is undetermined. In the same sample, other DNA sequences code for this CDR3. This specimen belongs to a study of CD8+ T cells in alopecia areata. Turning to the study itself: The drug, oral tofacitinib, was given to treated patients at 5 to 10 mg twice daily. General observations from the study: Expanded CD8+ clones among the top 100, as well as scalp clonality, were significantly decreased by tofacitinib.

Sample treatment: oral pan-JAK inhibitor, 5-10 mg twice daily. Germline loops: CDR1 SGHRS, CDR2 YFSETQ. Losses at the gene ends were 0 bases for V and 1 base for J; bases not matched to a gene: 3. The CDR3 has 15 amino acids. Extraction of RNA preceded its reverse transcription into cDNA, which served as the sequencing template. Sequencing was performed with immunoSEQ multiplex PCR; in TCRdb, only in-frame clones are kept and a portion is missing. Altogether around 290,000 clones are present, nearly 60% being singletons, with the ten largest covering more than 1.5%. V gene TRBV5-1 combines with J gene TRBJ2-5, with TRBD1 matching over 7 bases. The sequence came from a human donor with alopecia areata. This specimen consisted of CD4+ T cells sorted from blood, obtained at week 24, from a patient treated with tofacitinib. CDR3 sequence: CASSLAGQAQETQYF. The CDR3 DNA follows: TGCGCCAGCAGCTTGGCCGGACAGGCCCAAGAGACCCAGTACTTC.